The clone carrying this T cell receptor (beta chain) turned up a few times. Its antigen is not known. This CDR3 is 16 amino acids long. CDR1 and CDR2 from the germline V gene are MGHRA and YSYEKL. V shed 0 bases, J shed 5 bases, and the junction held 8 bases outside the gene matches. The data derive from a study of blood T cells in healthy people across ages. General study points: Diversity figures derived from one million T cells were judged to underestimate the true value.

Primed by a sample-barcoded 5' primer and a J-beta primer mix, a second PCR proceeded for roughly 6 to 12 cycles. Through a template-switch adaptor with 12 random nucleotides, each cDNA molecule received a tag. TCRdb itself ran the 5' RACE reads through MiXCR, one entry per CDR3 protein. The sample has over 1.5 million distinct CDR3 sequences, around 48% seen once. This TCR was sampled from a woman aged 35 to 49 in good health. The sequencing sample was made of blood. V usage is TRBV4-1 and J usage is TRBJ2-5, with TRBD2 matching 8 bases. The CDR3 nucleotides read TGCGCCAGCAGCCAAGAAGGGGGAGCGGGGGTGGAGACCCAGTACTTC. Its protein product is CASSQEGGAGVETQYF.